Each of the 13 T cell receptor beta chains below was sequenced from the same sample in a study of control samples from healthy donors and cancer patients. The table came from immunoSEQ multiplex PCR; TCRdb's copy has only in-frame clones and leaves some out. The sample has 150,000 to 200,000 clones; 90% are singletons. The sequenced material came from blood. Every receptor here comes from a woman in her forties or fifties in good health.

The rearrangement uses TRBV7-9 and TRBJ2-2; the D is unclear. V lost 1 base to trimming and J lost 8 bases, with 14 bases between them. Germline V CDR1 and CDR2: SEHNR, FQNEAQ (reference sequence). The CDR3 runs 15 residues. The CDR3 DNA reads as TGTGCCAGCAGCTTAGTCTCCAGCCAGTCAGGGGAGCTGTTTTTT. This codes for CASSLVSSQSGELFF.

The genes are TRBV19 and TRBJ1-2; D not certain. Germline loops: CDR1 LNHDA, CDR2 SQIVND (reference sequence). Between the trimmed V and J ends, which lost 2 bases and 6 bases, there was a span of 7 bases. There are 12 residues in the CDR3. The CDR3 DNA reads as TGTGCCAGTAGTATAATCGGCCATGGCTACACCTTC. Translation: CASSIIGHGYTF.

The rearrangement uses TRBV28 and TRBJ1-2; D might be TRBD1 (5 bases). The germline V gene has CDR1 MDHEN and CDR2 SYDVKM. Trimming took off 6 bases at V and 4 bases at J, with 12 bases between the two ends. The CDR3 has 13 residues. The CDR3 DNA follows: TGTGCCAGCAGGGCGGGGGGTCCCTATGGCTACACCTTC. It specifies CASRAGGPYGYTF.

This chain uses TRBV2 with TRBJ1-3; the D gene is possibly TRBD1 (5 bases). CDR3 length: 15 residues. V gave up 6 bases and J gave up 0 bases, with 12 bases separating them. Germline CDR1 and CDR2: SNHLY and FYNNEI. The CDR3 bases are TGTGCCAGCAGACGGGACCTGAACTCTGGAAACACCATATATTTT. The encoded protein is CASRRDLNSGNTIYF.

The chain couples TRBV5-1 to TRBJ2-7, with D possibly TRBD2 on 6 matching bases. Between the trimmed V and J ends, which lost 2 bases and 5 bases, there was a span of 17 bases. Germline loops: CDR1 SGHRS, CDR2 YFSETQ. CDR3 length: 15 amino acids. CDR3 DNA sequence: TGCGCCAGCAGCTTTAAAGCGGGTGGTGGGCACGAGCAGTACTTC. Translated, it gives CASSFKAGGGHEQYF.

The V call is TRBV5-4, the J call TRBJ2-1, with TRBD2 identical over 15 bases. Germline values: CDR1 SGHNT, CDR2 YYREEE (reference sequence). The J segment lost 7 bases and the V segment lost 4 bases, leaving 9 bases of the junction unmatched. The CDR3 is 17 amino acids. The CDR3 sequence: CASSSGLAGGPRNEQFF. CDR3 coding DNA: TGTGCCAGCAGCAGTGGACTAGCGGGAGGGCCTAGGAATGAGCAGTTCTTC.

The rearrangement uses TRBV3-1 (or the pseudogene TRBV3-2) and TRBJ1-4; weak D call: TRBD1 (6 bases). CDR1 and CDR2 from the germline V gene are LGHDT and YNNKEL (reference sequence). The CDR3 length is 15 residues. V was shortened by 5 bases and J by 7 bases, with 17 bases between the two germline ends. CDR3 sequence reads: CASSKNRVGGEKLFF. The CDR3 nucleotides read TGTGCCAGCAGCAAAAACAGGGTTGGAGGTGAAAAACTGTTTTTT.

The chain carries TRBV28 and TRBJ2-1; D gene ambiguous. The CDR3 extends over 17 amino acids. Trimming left V 3 bases short and J 0 bases short, with 15 bases between. CDR1 is MDHEN and CDR2 is SYDVKM in the germline V gene. The CDR3 bases are TGTGCCAGCAGTTTCTTCCCGACCTTGAGCTCCTACAATGAGCAGTTCTTC. Its protein product is CASSFFPTLSSYNEQFF.

This clone occurred once. The V gene is TRBV15, the J gene TRBJ1-5; no reliable D call. CDR3 length: 14 amino acids. V gave up 0 bases and J gave up 7 bases, with 10 bases separating them. The V gene's germline CDR1 is LNHNV and CDR2 YYDKDF (reference sequence). As DNA, the CDR3 is TGTGCCACCAGCAGAGATCTGATAAGGCAGCCCCAGCATTTT. Protein: CATSRDLIRQPQHF. The full variable domain, its missing parts supplied by reference TRBV15 and TRBJ1-5, is DAMVIQNPRYQVTQFGKPVTLSCSQTLNHNVMYWYQQKSSQAPKLLFHYYDKDFNNEADTPDNFQSRRPNTSFCFLDIRSPGLGDTAMYLCATSRDLIRQPQHFGDGTRLSIL.

This chain joins TRBV10-3 and TRBJ2-7; 11 nucleotides line up with TRBD1. From germline, CDR1 is ENHRY and CDR2 SYGVKD. This CDR3 comprises 13 residues. V lost 11 bases and J lost 3; bases outside the gene matches: 6. The CDR3 nucleotides read TGTGCCGCAGCCGGGACAGGGGGCTACGAGCAGTACTTC. This gives the protein CAAAGTGGYEQYF.

The V and J genes are TRBV27 and TRBJ2-3; 10 bases are shared with TRBD2. Germline V lookup: CDR1 MNHEY, CDR2 SMNVEV (reference sequence). The CDR3 is 16 amino acids. V lost 3 bases, J lost 1 base, and 4 bases stayed unmatched. Here the CDR3 DNA reads TGTGCCAGCAGTTTGCGGCTAGCGGGAGGCACAGATACGCAGTATTTT. The encoded protein is CASSLRLAGGTDTQYF.

The rearrangement joins TRBV5-1 to TRBJ2-2; D not resolved. Trimming stripped 0 bases from V and 5 bases from J, with 11 bases between. CDR1 is SGHRS and CDR2 is YFSETQ in the germline V gene. The CDR3 consists of 15 residues. The chain's CDR3 is CASSLDSLPTGELFF. CDR3 DNA: TGCGCCAGCAGCTTGGATTCCCTTCCGACCGGGGAGCTGTTTTTT. Drawing the rest from reference TRBV5-1 and TRBJ2-2, the complete variable domain is KAGVTQTPRYLIKTRGQQVTLSCSPISGHRSVSWYQQTPGQGLQFLFEYFSETQRNKGNFPGRFSGRQFSNSRSEMNVSTLELGDSALYLCASSLDSLPTGELFFGEGSRLTVL.

The count of this clone is one. A much larger clone lies a single base off, so this may be a read error. Other DNA sequences in this sample translate to the same CDR3. The chain joins TRBV27 to TRBJ1-6; D unclear. Germline CDR1 reads MNHEY; CDR2 reads SMNVEV (reference sequence). This CDR3 has 17 residues. The chain's CDR3 is CASSLSGSGWGYSPLHF. The CDR3, as DNA: TGTGCCAGCAGTTTATCGGGGTCCGGGTGGGGATACTCACCCCTTCACTTT.